These T cell receptor beta chains were read from a single sample in a study of neurological immune-mediated disorders. MiXCR, applied by TCRdb to the 5' RACE reads, yields one record per CDR3 protein. Found here are tens of thousands of distinct CDR3 sequences, around 3.9% of them singletons; the top ten hold 1.5% to 2%. Sample: PBMCs. The receptors were gathered from a young man with multiple sclerosis. Each CDR3 is given with its conserved first and last residue. D genes are given only for firm matches. Clone sizes are given selectively: once, few, many, or a class where the clone is expanded.

abundance	v_gene	d_gene	j_gene	CDR3aa	CDR3nt
few	TRBV7-8	NA	TRBJ1-2	CASSLERGFGYGYTF	TGTGCCAGCAGCTTAGAAAGGGGCTTCGGCTATGGCTACACCTTC
many	TRBV12-3/TRBV12-4	NA	TRBJ1-2	CASSTLGTQYGYTF	TGTGCCAGCAGTACGCTCGGGACACAGTATGGCTACACCTTC
many	TRBV3-1	TRBD1	TRBJ1-1	CASSQESAWEQGAPEAFF	TGTGCCAGCAGCCAAGAATCCGCTTGGGAACAGGGGGCACCTGAAGCTTTCTTT
many	TRBV6-1	NA	TRBJ2-7	CASSAGLALDEQYF	TGTGCCAGCAGTGCCGGGCTAGCGCTGGACGAGCAGTACTTC
many	TRBV28	NA	TRBJ2-4	CATSPPHRALGIQYF	TGTGCCACCTCCCCTCCGCACAGGGCCCTAGGCATTCAGTACTTC
many	TRBV7-9	NA	TRBJ1-2	CASSYTGNGYTF	TGTGCCAGCAGCTACACAGGGAATGGCTACACCTTC
many	TRBV20-1	NA	TRBJ2-7	CSASGVYEQYF	TGCAGTGCTAGCGGGGTTTATGAGCAGTACTTC
many	TRBV5-1	NA	TRBJ1-2	CASSMEGVYGYTF	TGCGCCAGCAGCATGGAAGGGGTCTATGGCTACACCTTC
many	TRBV28	NA	TRBJ2-2	CASSSDSTWELFF	TGTGCCAGCAGCTCCGACTCTACCTGGGAGCTGTTTTTT
many	TRBV20-1	TRBD2	TRBJ2-7	CSASTPGLAGPTGEQYF	TGCAGTGCTTCAACCCCCGGACTAGCGGGCCCCACGGGGGAGCAGTACTTC
many	TRBV6-6	TRBD2	TRBJ2-7	CATRLAVAYEQYF	TGTGCCACCCGACTAGCGGTAGCCTACGAGCAGTACTTC
few	TRBV18	NA	TRBJ1-1	CASSPQGLAPEAFF	TGTGCCAGCTCACCACAGGGGCTTGCCCCAGAAGCTTTCTTT
many	TRBV25-1	TRBD1	TRBJ2-5	CATQGQGGETQYF	TGTGCCACCCAGGGACAGGGTGGGGAGACCCAGTACTTC
many	TRBV7-9	NA	TRBJ1-3	CASSPRSHTIYF	TGTGCCAGCAGCCCTCGAAGTCACACCATATATTTT
many	TRBV5-1	TRBD1	TRBJ1-5	CASSLWGQSPQHF	TGCGCCAGCAGCTTGTGGGGACAGTCGCCCCAGCATTTT
many	TRBV29-1	TRBD1	TRBJ1-1	CSAAKQGANLRSTEAFF	TGCAGCGCCGCCAAACAGGGGGCGAATCTGCGTTCCACTGAAGCTTTCTTT
many	TRBV28	TRBD2	TRBJ2-1	CASSLGLALLDPYNEQFF	TGTGCCAGCAGTTTAGGACTAGCGCTTCTCGATCCCTACAATGAGCAGTTCTTC
many	TRBV9	NA	TRBJ1-3	CASSYTSGTGNTIYF	TGTGCCAGCAGCTATACCTCAGGGACTGGAAACACCATATATTTT
many	TRBV12-3/TRBV12-4	NA	TRBJ1-3	CAAEGGGTIYF	TGTGCCGCGGAGGGTGGGGGGACCATATATTTT
many	TRBV20-1	TRBD2	TRBJ2-3	CSARAQRGGRDTQYF	TGCAGTGCTAGAGCCCAGCGGGGGGGCCGGGATACGCAGTATTTT
many	TRBV20-1	NA	TRBJ1-2	CSARKDGGGYTF	TGCAGTGCTAGAAAGGACGGCGGGGGCTACACCTTC
many	TRBV29-1	NA	TRBJ1-4	CSVVYEGRGLFF	TGCAGCGTTGTCTACGAAGGCCGCGGACTGTTTTTT
many	TRBV7-3	TRBD1	TRBJ1-2	CASSSDRVYGYTF	TGTGCCAGCAGCTCAGACAGGGTCTATGGCTACACCTTC
many	TRBV6-1	NA	TRBJ2-3	CASSDPPAGYSTDTQYF	TGTGCCAGCAGTGATCCCCCGGCAGGGTATAGCACAGATACGCAGTATTTT
many	TRBV7-8	NA	TRBJ2-1	CASSLRSGYYNEQFF	TGTGCCAGCAGCTTACGTTCAGGATACTACAATGAGCAGTTCTTC
many	TRBV5-1	NA	TRBJ2-6	CASSLVGTGANVLTF	TGCGCCAGCAGCTTGGTGGGGACTGGGGCCAACGTCCTGACTTTC
NA	TRBV19	NA	TRBJ2-3	CASTLSWTNTRDTQYF	TGTGCCAGTACCTTATCATGGACGAATACACGAGATACGCAGTATTTT
many	TRBV3-1	NA	TRBJ2-2	CASSPLDRNTGELFF	TGTGCCAGCAGCCCCCTCGACAGAAACACCGGGGAGCTGTTTTTT
many	TRBV3-1	NA	TRBJ1-1	CASSRTAGNTEAFF	TGTGCCAGCAGCCGGACGGCGGGAAACACTGAAGCTTTCTTT
many	TRBV5-1	NA	TRBJ2-6	CASSLIGSGANVLTF	TGCGCCAGCAGCTTGATCGGCTCTGGGGCCAACGTCCTGACTTTC
many	TRBV28	NA	TRBJ2-1	CASSPEGTRWGNEQFF	TGTGCCAGCAGCCCCGAAGGGACCCGGTGGGGCAATGAGCAGTTCTTC
many	TRBV3-1	NA	TRBJ2-1	CASSHLETTYNEQFF	TGTGCCAGCAGCCACCTCGAGACTACCTACAATGAGCAGTTCTTC
many	TRBV12-3/TRBV12-4	NA	TRBJ1-1	CASSTGGNTEAFF	TGTGCCAGCAGTACGGGCGGGAACACTGAAGCTTTCTTT
many	TRBV20-1	NA	TRBJ1-1	CSARVAGSEAFF	TGCAGTGCTAGAGTGGCCGGTTCTGAAGCTTTCTTT
many	TRBV10-3	TRBD2	TRBJ2-5	CAISIAGAAETQYF	TGTGCCATCAGCATAGCGGGGGCCGCAGAGACCCAGTACTTC
many	TRBV3-1	NA	TRBJ2-7	CASSQDLAVFYF	TGTGCCAGCAGCCAAGATCTGGCAGTTTTTTACTTC
many	TRBV7-9	NA	TRBJ1-1	CASSTIRGLTEAFF	TGTGCCAGCAGCACTATACGGGGGCTCACTGAAGCTTTCTTT
many	TRBV5-6	NA	TRBJ1-4	CASSFGLAEKLFF	TGTGCCAGCAGCTTCGGACTGGCTGAAAAACTGTTTTTT
many	TRBV4-1	TRBD1	TRBJ2-7	CASSQTDRGYEQYF	TGCGCCAGCAGCCAGACCGACAGGGGCTACGAGCAGTACTTC
many	TRBV7-8	TRBD1	TRBJ1-1	CASSSTGTMNTEAFF	TGTGCCAGCAGCTCGACAGGGACCATGAACACTGAAGCTTTCTTT
many	TRBV5-5	NA	TRBJ1-2	CASSLGPGFDGYTF	TGTGCCAGCAGCTTAGGACCAGGGTTTGATGGCTACACCTTC